The present entry profiles one TCR beta chain with its context. Generated by immunoSEQ multiplex PCR, the TCRdb table keeps only in-frame clones and is missing some. The repertoire holds some 290,000 clones, almost 90% seen once, with less than 3.5% in the top ten. This sample is drawn from a study of blood T cell repertoires in COVID-19. Study-wide context: Both acute and convalescent COVID-19 samples were obtained from the United States, Italy and Spain.

Trimming removed 7 bases from V and 3 bases from J; junction bases left unmatched: 4. The germline CDR1 and CDR2 sequences are LNHDA and SQIVND (reference sequence). The CDR3 is 14 residues long. The sequencing sample was made of peripheral blood. This sequence originates from a woman in her twenties or thirties with COVID-19, enrolled during active disease. The J gene is TRBJ2-1, the V gene TRBV19, with 9 bases identical to TRBD1. The CDR3 loop reads CASNSGQGYNEQFF. As DNA, the CDR3 is TGTGCCAGTAATTCGGGACAGGGCTACAATGAGCAGTTCTTC.